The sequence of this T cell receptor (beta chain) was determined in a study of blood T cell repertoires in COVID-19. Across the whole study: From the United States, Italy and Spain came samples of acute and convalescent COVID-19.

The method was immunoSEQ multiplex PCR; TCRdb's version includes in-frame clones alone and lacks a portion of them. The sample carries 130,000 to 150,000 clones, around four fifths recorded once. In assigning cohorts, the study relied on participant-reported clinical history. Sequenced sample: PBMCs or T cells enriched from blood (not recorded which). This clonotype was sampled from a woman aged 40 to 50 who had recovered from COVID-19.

The CDR3 sequence: CASSGTSGSTGELFF. The CDR3 DNA follows: TGTGCCAGCAGTGGGACTAGCGGGAGCACCGGGGAGCTGTTTTTT. This chain uses TRBV6-4 with TRBJ2-2; 13 nucleotides align to TRBD2. This CDR3 is built from 15 residues. J was trimmed by 4 bases and V by 4 bases; bases with no gene match: 0. The germline gives CDR1 MRHNA, CDR2 SNTAGT.